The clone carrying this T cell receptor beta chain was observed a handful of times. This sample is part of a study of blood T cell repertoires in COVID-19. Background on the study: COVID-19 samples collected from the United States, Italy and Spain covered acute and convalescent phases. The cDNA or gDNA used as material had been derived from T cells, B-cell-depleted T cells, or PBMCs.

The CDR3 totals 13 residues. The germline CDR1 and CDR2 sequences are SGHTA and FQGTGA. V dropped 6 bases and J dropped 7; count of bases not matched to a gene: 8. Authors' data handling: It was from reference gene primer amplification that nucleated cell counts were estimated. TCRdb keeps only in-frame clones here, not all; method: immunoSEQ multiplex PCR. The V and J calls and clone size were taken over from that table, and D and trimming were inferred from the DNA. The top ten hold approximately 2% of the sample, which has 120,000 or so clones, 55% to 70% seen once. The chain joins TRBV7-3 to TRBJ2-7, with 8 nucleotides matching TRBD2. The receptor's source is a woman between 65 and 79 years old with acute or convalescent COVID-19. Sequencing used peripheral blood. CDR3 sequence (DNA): TGTGCCAGCAGTCAAGGCGGGAGGAGAGAGCAGTACTTC. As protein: CASSQGGRREQYF.